This T cell receptor (beta chain) was identified during a study of blood T cell repertoires in COVID-19. Overall study: In each case, the material was cDNA or gDNA derived from T cells, B-cell-depleted T cells, or PBMCs.

Original processing notes: Estimation of nucleated cell counts relied on the amplification of reference gene primers. Method: immunoSEQ multiplex PCR; TCRdb's copy keeps in-frame clones and lacks some. The V and J calls and the clone size are those of that table, but D and trimming were determined from the DNA. Counted here are fewer than 250,000 clones, about 87% occurring once; the ten biggest clones make up just over 0.85%. The germline V gene encodes CDR1 SGHTA and CDR2 FQGNSA. This CDR3 comprises 15 residues. The V segment lost 1 base and the J segment 9 bases; nucleotides outside the gene matches: 6.

This sequence was found in a man aged 50 to 59 who had been exposed to COVID-19. V is TRBV7-2 and J is TRBJ2-1; 10 bases are shared with TRBD2. Specimen: PBMCs or T cells enriched from blood (not recorded which). As DNA, the CDR3 is TGTGCCAGCAGCTTAGGGCTAGCGGGAGTGGGTGAGCAGTTCTTC. It codes for CASSLGLAGVGEQFF.